These 28 T cell receptor beta chains came from one sample sequenced in a study of long-term antiretroviral therapy in people with HIV (dated by TCRdb to the early 2020s). Sequencing of the TRB variable region was done with the immunoSEQ hsTCRB v3.0 assay at survey level resolution. The table was pulled from immuneACCESS by TCRdb, which kept in-frame rearrangements only. Such tables lose some clones; where checked, under half of the loss comes from unresolved V genes, and the rest has no known cause. Counted in this sample were 20,000 to 30,000 clones; over 70% of them appeared once. 5.5% of the sample goes to the ten largest clones. The sequenced sample was unsorted PBMCs, obtained 1.1 years before starting antiretroviral therapy. All receptors come from a woman aged 30 to 39 with HIV.

This chain joins TRBV6-5 and TRBJ2-1, with D perhaps given as TRBD1 or TRBD2 (6 bases each). The germline V gene has CDR1 MNHEY and CDR2 SVGAGI. The CDR3 runs to 14 residues. V was pared by 6 bases and J by 2 bases, with 11 bases between. The CDR3 loop reads CASSEGGPYNEQFF. The CDR3 DNA reads TGTGCCAGCAGCGAGGGGGGACCCTACAATGAGCAGTTCTTC.

This chain uses TRBV11-2 with TRBJ1-2; D not certain. Trimming cost V 5 bases and J 3 bases, with 10 bases left between them. Germline CDR1 reads SGHAT; CDR2 reads FQNNGV. The CDR3 consists of 13 residues. CDR3 coding DNA: TGTGCCAGCAGCAGGCCTTGGTACTATGGCTACACCTTC. This codes for CASSRPWYYGYTF.

The V call is TRBV6-5, the J call TRBJ1-1; D is perhaps TRBD1 (5 bases). Germline values: CDR1 MNHEY, CDR2 SVGAGI. The CDR3 sequence is 13 residues long. Trimming cost V 9 bases and J 1 base, with 12 bases left between them. The CDR3 DNA is TGTGCCAGTTATCCAGGGAGGAACACTGAAGCTTTCTTT. This gives the protein CASYPGRNTEAFF.

This clone occurred a few times. The chain couples TRBV5-1 to TRBJ1-2; the match to TRBD1 covers 7 bases. Germline CDR1 SGHRS, CDR2 YFSETQ. The CDR3 consists of 13 residues. J lost 3 bases, V lost 1 base, and 0 bases had no gene match. The CDR3 region has the DNA TGCGCCAGCAGCTTGACAGGGGACTATGGCTACACCTTC. It yields the protein CASSLTGDYGYTF.

V usage is TRBV4-1 and J usage is TRBJ2-6, with D possibly TRBD2 on 5 matching bases. Germline V lookup: CDR1 MGHRA, CDR2 YSYEKL. CDR3 size: 19 residues. V was clipped by 0 bases and J by 0 bases, with 15 bases between them. CDR3 residues: CASSQELTGWSSGANVLTF. The CDR3 DNA reads as TGCGCCAGCAGCCAAGAATTGACGGGGTGGAGCTCTGGGGCCAACGTCCTGACTTTC.

DNA of the CDR3: TGTGCCAGCAGTTTCACAGGTCTGATGGCCGGGGAGCTGTTTTTT. Translation gives CASSFTGLMAGELFF. J is TRBJ2-2 and V is TRBV27; tentatively, D is TRBD1 (5 bases). V was cut by 3 bases and J by 6 bases, with 14 bases left in between. This CDR3 spans 15 amino acids. From germline, CDR1 is MNHEY and CDR2 SMNVEV (reference sequence).

The chain links TRBV5-6 to TRBJ1-2; TRBD1 might be the D (5 bases). CDR1 and CDR2 from the germline V gene are SGHDT and YYEEEE. The CDR3 runs to 17 residues. Trimming removed 0 bases at V and 0 bases at J, with 15 bases between. Here the CDR3 DNA reads TGTGCCAGCAGCTTGGCTGGCAGGGCTTCCGCTAACTATGGCTACACCTTC. Translation gives CASSLAGRASANYGYTF.

V usage is TRBV30 and J usage is TRBJ1-2, with D unclear. V was shortened by 4 bases and J by 5 bases, with 8 bases between the two germline ends. The CDR3 length is 11 residues. CDR1 GTSNPN and CDR2 SVGIG come from the germline V gene (reference sequence). Here the CDR3 DNA reads TGTGCCTGGACCGAAAATTATGGCTACACCTTC. Protein product: CAWTENYGYTF.

V usage is TRBV5-1 and J usage is TRBJ1-1; 12 nucleotides line up with TRBD1. The germline gives CDR1 SGHRS, CDR2 YFSETQ. J gave up 8 bases and V 4 bases, and 9 bases lay outside the gene matches. There are 15 residues in the CDR3. The CDR3 reads CASSPMGTGGREAFF. The DNA for the CDR3 is TGCGCCAGCAGCCCTATGGGGACAGGGGGCCGGGAAGCTTTCTTT.

Written as DNA, the CDR3 is TGTGCCAGCAGCGTAGGGACGGTCTACAATGAGCAGTTCTTC. Translated: CASSVGTVYNEQFF. The J gene is TRBJ2-1, the V gene TRBV9, with D unresolved. CDR3 length: 14 amino acids. The germline gives CDR1 SGDLS, CDR2 YYNGEE. The V end lost 0 bases, the J end lost 3 bases, and 7 bases lay between the germline ends.

The V call is TRBV4-1, the J call TRBJ1-5, with D perhaps matching TRBD1 (5 bases). The germline V and J ends were trimmed by 4 bases and 0 bases, with 19 bases remaining between them. In germline, CDR1 is MGHRA, CDR2 YSYEKL. CDR3 length: 18 amino acids. The DNA for the CDR3 is TGCGCCAGCAGCCCCAGTAGTGCTGGGGCCCTTAGCAATCAGCCCCAGCATTTT. This codes for CASSPSSAGALSNQPQHF.

This clone came up a few times. The V call is TRBV27, the J call TRBJ2-2; no firm D call. Between the trimmed V and J ends, which lost 6 bases and 4 bases, there was a span of 6 bases. The CDR3 length is 12 residues. CDR1 and CDR2 from the germline V gene are MNHEY and SMNVEV (reference sequence). The CDR3 loop reads CASSAVTGELFF. The CDR3 bases are TGTGCCAGCAGCGCTGTCACCGGGGAGCTGTTTTTT.

The chain is built from TRBV5-6 and TRBJ1-1; the match to TRBD1 covers 7 bases. The junction had 4 bases not matched to a gene; V was cut back by 1 base and J by 1 base. The germline gives CDR1 SGHDT, CDR2 YYEEEE. The CDR3 consists of 15 residues. The CDR3 sequence: CASSLLGTENTEAFF. CDR3 nucleotides: TGTGCCAGCAGCTTGCTAGGGACAGAGAACACTGAAGCTTTCTTT.

The chain joins TRBV29-1 to TRBJ1-4; D is unclear. The ends were cut back, 4 bases at V and 6 bases at J, with 9 bases in the middle. The CDR3 is made up of 12 amino acids. CDR1 SQVTM and CDR2 ANQGSEA come from the germline V gene. CDR3 sequence: CSVGHRDEKLFF. The CDR3 DNA sequence: TGCAGCGTTGGTCACAGAGATGAAAAACTGTTTTTT. The full variable domain, its missing parts supplied by reference TRBV29-1 and TRBJ1-4, is SAVISQKPSRDICQRGTSLTIQCQVDSQVTMMFWYRQQPGQSLTLIATANQGSEATYESGFVIDKFPISRPNLTFSTLTVSNMSPEDSSIYLCSVGHRDEKLFFGSGTQLSVL.

This clone came up a few times. An end of the junction differs from the germline gene, which may be a read error. The J gene is TRBJ1-2, the V gene TRBV19; 8 bases line up with TRBD1. From germline, CDR1 is LNHDA and CDR2 SQIVND (reference sequence). This CDR3 region has 14 residues. The DNA of the CDR3 is TGTGCGAGTAAAGGACAGGGAGTTGGCTATGGCTACACCTTC. It encodes CASKGQGVGYGYTF.

The chain has TRBV5-4 and TRBJ1-3; D is possibly TRBD1 (5 bases). V lost 0 bases, J lost 6 bases, and 16 bases lay in between. Germline V gives CDR1 SGHNT, CDR2 YYREEE (reference sequence). The CDR3 spans 16 residues. CDR3 DNA sequence: TGTGCCAGCAGCTTGGCCCCAACAGGAGGGGAAAACACCATATATTTT. Its translation: CASSLAPTGGENTIYF.

The chain is built from TRBV19 and TRBJ1-1, with D possibly matching TRBD1 (5 bases). CDR1 and CDR2 (germline): LNHDA, SQIVND (reference sequence). Trimming stripped 7 bases from V and 1 base from J, with 10 bases between. The CDR3 covers 13 residues. The CDR3 here is CASIRGTNTEAFF. For the CDR3, the DNA is TGTGCCAGTATCAGAGGGACGAACACTGAAGCTTTCTTT.

This rearrangement joins TRBV11-2 to TRBJ2-3, with TRBD1 as a possible D gene (6 bases). Germline V gene lookup returns CDR1 SGHAT and CDR2 FQNNGV. The CDR3 loop spans 11 amino acids. Trimming stripped 5 bases from V and 14 bases from J, with 14 bases between. The CDR3 protein is CASSRDTRRYF. For the CDR3, the DNA is TGTGCCAGCAGCAGGGACACCCGGAGGTATTTT.

The genes are TRBV6-6 and TRBJ1-6, with D perhaps matching TRBD1 (5 bases). Trimming shortened V by 8 bases and J by 7 bases, and 15 bases separated the two germline ends. The CDR3 is made up of 14 amino acids. Germline lookup yields CDR1 MNHNY and CDR2 SVGAGI (reference sequence). The CDR3 loop reads CASLPGTPNSPLHF. The CDR3 nucleotides read TGTGCCAGCTTGCCTGGGACCCCGAATTCACCCCTCCACTTT.

The chain combines TRBV5-1 with TRBJ2-1; D gene unclear. Germline V lookup: CDR1 SGHRS, CDR2 YFSETQ. The V gene lost 0 bases and the J gene lost 6 bases, with 7 bases spanning the gap. The CDR3 runs 13 residues. The CDR3 nucleotides are TGCGCCAGCAGCTTGGTCGGTAGCAATGAGCAGTTCTTC. Its protein is CASSLVGSNEQFF. Complete variable domain (other parts from reference TRBV5-1 and TRBJ2-1): KAGVTQTPRYLIKTRGQQVTLSCSPISGHRSVSWYQQTPGQGLQFLFEYFSETQRNKGNFPGRFSGRQFSNSRSEMNVSTLELGDSALYLCASSLVGSNEQFFGPGTRLTVL.

V is TRBV7-9 and J is TRBJ1-1; maybe TRBD1 (6 bases). Trimming removed 6 bases at V and 5 bases at J, with 13 bases between. This CDR3 spans 13 amino acids. CDR1 and CDR2 from the germline V gene are SEHNR and FQNEAQ (reference sequence). CDR3 amino acids: CASSSGAGTEAFF. CDR3 sequence (DNA): TGTGCCAGCAGTTCAGGGGCGGGTACTGAAGCTTTCTTT.

The chain has TRBV2 and TRBJ2-3, with 8 bases aligning to TRBD2. The CDR3 spans 15 residues. The V gene end was trimmed by 3 bases and the J gene end by 2 bases; junction bases not matched to a gene: 4. Germline values: CDR1 SNHLY, CDR2 FYNNEI. Here the CDR3 DNA reads TGTGCCAGCAGTGACCGCGGGGGGCCCACAGATACGCAGTATTTT. Its protein is CASSDRGGPTDTQYF.

This clone was observed a single time. This chain's CDR3 is CASSTSGGSTDTQYF. The CDR3 nucleotides read TGTGCCAGCAGTACTAGCGGAGGTAGCACAGATACGCAGTATTTT. The chain links TRBV6-5 to TRBJ2-3; TRBD2 agrees at 8 bases. This CDR3 is 15 amino acids long. Germline V gene data show CDR1 as MNHEY and CDR2 as SVGAGI. Trimming cost V 5 bases and J 0 bases; bases outside gene matches: 4.

V and J are TRBV2 and TRBJ1-1; D perhaps matches TRBD1 (5 bases). V lost 3 bases to trimming and J lost 4 bases, with 9 bases between them. This CDR3 has 13 residues. Looked up from germline, CDR1 is SNHLY and CDR2 is FYNNEI. The CDR3, as DNA: TGTGCCAGCAGTGATGAGGGGACCACTGAAGCTTTCTTT. Translated, it gives CASSDEGTTEAFF.

J is TRBJ1-1 and V is TRBV7-8; perhaps TRBD1 as D (6 bases). V dropped 5 bases and J dropped 1 base, with 11 bases sitting between them. Germline V gene sequence: CDR1 SGHVS, CDR2 FQNEAQ. The length of the CDR3 is 14 residues. The CDR3 nucleotides read TGTGCCAGCAGCCCGGCGACAGGGAACACTGAAGCTTTCTTT. This gives the protein CASSPATGNTEAFF.

The chain couples TRBV5-1 to TRBJ1-1, with D maybe TRBD1 (5 bases). The CDR3 spans 12 residues. Trimming pared 8 bases from V and 1 base from J, leaving 9 bases between. Looked up from germline, CDR1 is SGHRS and CDR2 is YFSETQ. CDR3 protein: CASHTGNTEAFF. For the CDR3, the DNA is TGCGCCAGTCATACAGGGAACACTGAAGCTTTCTTT.

The rearrangement links TRBV18 to TRBJ2-3, with D unclear. The CDR3 runs to 13 residues. CDR1 and CDR2 from the germline V gene are KGHSH and LQKENI. Trimming pared 2 bases from V and 3 bases from J, leaving 6 bases between. In nucleotides, the CDR3 is TGTGCCAGCTCACCAGGGGTAACAGATACGCAGTATTTT. This encodes CASSPGVTDTQYF.

The rearrangement uses TRBV9 and TRBJ2-7, with 9 nucleotides matching TRBD1. The CDR3 consists of 14 residues. Germline trimming cut 1 base from V and 6 bases from J; bases unmatched to any gene: 5. CDR1 and CDR2 (germline): SGDLS, YYNGEE. CDR3 residues: CASSVSGTGLEQYF. In DNA form, the CDR3 reads TGTGCCAGCAGCGTATCCGGGACAGGGCTCGAGCAGTACTTC.